This T cell receptor beta chain was identified in a study of identical twins. Germline V gene lookup returns CDR1 LNHDA and CDR2 SQIVND (reference sequence). The V end lost 6 bases, the J end lost 2 bases, and 15 bases lay between the germline ends. The CDR3 is 15 residues long. MiXCR, run by TCRdb on the 5' RACE reads, gives a single entry per CDR3 protein. The table includes around 100,000 distinct CDR3 sequences, 5.9% detected once. This clonotype was counted between two and nine times. Antigen unknown. Study-wide results and caveats: Twins' surplus sharing was weaker for beta out-of-frame sequences. Invariant T cells like MAIT and iNKT could partly confound the zero-insertion analyses. Out-of-frame alpha sequences common to twins exhibited an excess of low generation probability.

This receptor was taken from a woman aged 50 to 65 in good health. The rearrangement uses TRBV19 and TRBJ2-3, with D unresolved. The material sequenced was memory T cells sorted from blood. The CDR3 loop reads CASSRPEELTDTQYF. The CDR3 DNA reads TGTGCCAGTAGCCGGCCAGAAGAACTCACAGATACGCAGTATTTT.